This TCR beta chain appears in the sequencing data of a study of T cells in Graves' hyperthyroidism and ophthalmopathy. Amplified TCR beta CDR3 regions derived from RNA transcripts. The TCR CDR3 first-round RT-PCR relied on the HTBI primer set. TCRdb fed the multiplex PCR reads into MiXCR, producing one record per CDR3 protein. The sample has roughly 800,000 distinct CDR3 sequences, 38% seen once. This clonotype was recorded at least ten times. This CDR3 has 13 residues. Trimming removed 5 bases from V and 1 base from J, with 8 bases in between. Germline CDR1 reads SEHNR; CDR2 reads FQNEAQ (reference sequence).

The rearrangement links TRBV7-9 to TRBJ2-5; D gene uncertain. The sample was blood. The TCR sequence derives from a man aged 18 to 29 with Graves' hyperthyroidism. CDR3 nucleotides: TGTGCCAGCAGCCAGGAGTCCCAAGAGACCCAGTACTTC. Amino acid sequence: CASSQESQETQYF.